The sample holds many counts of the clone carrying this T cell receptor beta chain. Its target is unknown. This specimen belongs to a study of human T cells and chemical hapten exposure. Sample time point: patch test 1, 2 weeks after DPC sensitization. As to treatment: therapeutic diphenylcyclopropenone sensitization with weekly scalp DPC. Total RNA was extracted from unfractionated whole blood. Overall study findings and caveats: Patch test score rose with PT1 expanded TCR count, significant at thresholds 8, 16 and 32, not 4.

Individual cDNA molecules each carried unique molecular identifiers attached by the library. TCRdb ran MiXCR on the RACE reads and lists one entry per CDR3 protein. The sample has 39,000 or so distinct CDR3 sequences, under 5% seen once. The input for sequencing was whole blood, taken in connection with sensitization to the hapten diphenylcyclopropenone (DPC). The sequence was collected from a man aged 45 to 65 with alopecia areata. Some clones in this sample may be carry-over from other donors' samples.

The CDR3 spells CASSLGLAESNEQFF. In DNA, the CDR3 is TGTGCCAGCAGCTTAGGACTAGCGGAGAGCAATGAGCAGTTCTTC. The J gene is TRBJ2-1, the V gene TRBV7-9, with TRBD2 identical over 9 bases. CDR3 length: 15 amino acids. V was clipped by 1 base and J by 6 bases; unmatched bases: 4. Germline-derived CDR1 and CDR2 are SEHNR and FQNEAQ (reference sequence).